The 13 T cell receptor beta chains in this list originate from one sample, sequenced in a study of CD8 T cells in Susac syndrome. After extraction with the RNeasy kit, 0.5 to 1 ug of the RNA was reverse transcribed using random hexamers. TCRdb redid the calling of the immunoSEQ multiplex PCR reads with MiXCR, one entry per CDR3 protein. The sample includes roughly 200,000 distinct CDR3 sequences, approximately 93% of them seen just once. Sequencing input: CD4+ T cells from PBMCs. The receptors here all came from a human donor in good health.

The chain has TRBV12-3 or TRBV12-4 and TRBJ2-7, with 8 bases lining up with TRBD1. This CDR3 is 16 amino acids long. Germline trimming cut 6 bases from V and 7 bases from J; bases unmatched to any gene: 17. CDR3 in amino acids: CASSLWTGPAVGEQYF. The CDR3, as DNA: TGTGCCAGCAGCCTATGGACAGGGCCAGCCGTGGGGGAGCAGTACTTC.

This clonotype has just a few counts. The chain employs TRBV6-5 and TRBJ1-6, with D possibly TRBD1 on 5 matching bases. Germline assignment: CDR1 MNHEY and CDR2 SVGAGI. Trimming took 0 bases from V and 14 from J, leaving 17 bases between them. This CDR3 region has 15 residues. The DNA for the CDR3 is TGTGCCAGCAGTTACTCCGGGACCCGTGATGTTTCCCTCCACTTT. This encodes CASSYSGTRDVSLHF.

The V gene is TRBV5-1, the J gene TRBJ1-4; D is perhaps TRBD1 (5 bases). Per the germline V gene, CDR1 is SGHRS and CDR2 is YFSETQ. Trimming shortened V by 7 bases and J by 0 bases, and 10 bases separated the two germline ends. CDR3 length: 14 residues. Here the CDR3 DNA reads TGCGCCAGCGGTCAGGGTTCAACTAATGAAAAACTGTTTTTT. It is translated as CASGQGSTNEKLFF. The full variable domain, in which reference TRBV5-1 and TRBJ1-4 provide the parts outside the CDR3, is KAGVTQTPRYLIKTRGQQVTLSCSPISGHRSVSWYQQTPGQGLQFLFEYFSETQRNKGNFPGRFSGRQFSNSRSEMNVSTLELGDSALYLCASGQGSTNEKLFFGSGTQLSVL.

V and J are TRBV5-1 and TRBJ1-1; tentative D call: TRBD1 (6 bases). The CDR3 is 14 amino acids. Germline assignment: CDR1 SGHRS and CDR2 YFSETQ. Trimming removed 2 bases at V and 3 bases at J, with 11 bases between. The CDR3 DNA reads TGCGCCAGCAGCTTCAGCCCAGGGGACACTGAAGCTTTCTTT. Translating it yields CASSFSPGDTEAFF. Supplemented by reference TRBV5-1 and TRBJ1-1, the full variable domain reads KAGVTQTPRYLIKTRGQQVTLSCSPISGHRSVSWYQQTPGQGLQFLFEYFSETQRNKGNFPGRFSGRQFSNSRSEMNVSTLELGDSALYLCASSFSPGDTEAFFGQGTRLTVV.

This rearrangement joins TRBV12-3 or TRBV12-4 to TRBJ2-1; tentatively, D is TRBD1 (5 bases). This CDR3 has 17 amino acids. The V and J ends lost 1 base and 0 bases respectively, with 13 bases between them. Here the CDR3 DNA reads TGTGCCAGCAGTTTAGACAGGTTTCCCAGCTCCTACAATGAGCAGTTCTTC. Translating it yields CASSLDRFPSSYNEQFF.

The chain has TRBV7-9 and TRBJ1-6, with 7 bases that match TRBD1. Germline V lookup: CDR1 SEHNR, CDR2 FQNEAQ (reference sequence). This CDR3 region has 16 residues. J gave up 3 bases and V 0 bases, and 2 bases lay outside the gene matches. CDR3 sequence reads: CASSLAGQNYNSPLHF. For the CDR3, the DNA is TGTGCCAGCAGCTTAGCGGGACAGAACTATAATTCACCCCTCCACTTT.

The rearrangement links TRBV9 to TRBJ2-1, with TRBD2 matching 13 bases. Germline V gene sequence: CDR1 SGDLS, CDR2 YYNGEE. The CDR3 extends over 17 amino acids. The V segment lost 3 bases and the J segment 1 base; nucleotides outside the gene matches: 4. For the CDR3, the DNA is TGTGCCAGCAGCGGACTAGCGGGGGGCCCTTCCTACAATGAGCAGTTCTTC. Its translation is CASSGLAGGPSYNEQFF. The full variable domain, with the rest looked up from reference TRBV9 and TRBJ2-1, is DSGVTQTPKHLITATGQRVTLRCSPRSGDLSVYWYQQSLDQGLQFLIQYYNGEERAKGNILERFSAQQFPDLHSELNLSSLELGDSALYFCASSGLAGGPSYNEQFFGPGTRLTVL.

V gene TRBV6-1 combines with J gene TRBJ1-4; no clear D gene. Germline CDR1 reads MNHNS; CDR2 reads SASEGT. Trimming shortened V by 4 bases and J by 5 bases, and 5 bases separated the two germline ends. The CDR3 extends over 12 amino acids. The CDR3 region is CASSAQNEKLFF. CDR3 nucleotide sequence: TGTGCCAGCAGTGCACAGAATGAAAAACTGTTTTTT.

The chain couples TRBV9 to TRBJ2-5; D tentatively fits TRBD1 or TRBD2 (7 bases each). The germline V gene encodes CDR1 SGDLS and CDR2 YYNGEE. Trimming cost V 4 bases and J 1 base, with 14 bases left between them. The CDR3 contains 15 residues. CDR3 nucleotides: TGTGCCAGCAGCTCCAGGGGGGGATCCCAAGAGACCCAGTACTTC. It yields the protein CASSSRGGSQETQYF.

The chain employs TRBV19 and TRBJ2-5; perhaps TRBD2 as D (5 bases). Germline V lookup: CDR1 LNHDA, CDR2 SQIVND (reference sequence). The CDR3 covers 15 residues. Trimming pared 5 bases from V and 5 bases from J, leaving 18 bases between. This CDR3 reads CASSATGRVGETQYF. DNA of the CDR3: TGTGCCAGTAGTGCCACGGGAAGGGTAGGGGAGACCCAGTACTTC.

The V and J genes are TRBV12-3 or TRBV12-4 and TRBJ2-2; no reliable D call. The CDR3 has 12 residues. V lost 7 bases and J lost 6, with 9 bases in between. The CDR3 bases are TGTGCCAGCATGAAGCTGCCCGGGGAGCTGTTTTTT. Translated: CASMKLPGELFF.

The chain links TRBV10-3 to TRBJ2-7, with D possibly TRBD1 on 6 matching bases. There are 13 residues in the CDR3. CDR1 ENHRY and CDR2 SYGVKD come from the germline V gene. Trimming removed 6 bases at V and 3 bases at J, with 12 bases between. DNA for the CDR3: TGTGCCATCAGCCCCCAGGGGAGCTACGAGCAGTACTTC. This gives the protein CAISPQGSYEQYF.

The V gene is TRBV27, the J gene TRBJ2-2; no definite D call. From germline, CDR1 is MNHEY and CDR2 SMNVEV (reference sequence). V lost 3 bases and J 1 base, leaving 9 bases between the germline ends. CDR3 length: 15 amino acids. The CDR3 nucleotides are TGTGCCAGCAGTTTCCGGGCAGAGAACACCGGGGAGCTGTTTTTT. Amino acids: CASSFRAENTGELFF.